Given below is one T cell receptor (beta chain) in context. The antigen remains undetermined. The data derive from a study of shared clonotypes between healthy human individuals. Regarding the study as a whole: Sorted-subset samples were not fully sequenced, rarefaction indicated. Sequencing depth was expected to influence donor clonotype sharing.

Donation came from healthy HIV-negative adults that had no recent acute infections or vaccinations. From germline, CDR1 is SGHRS and CDR2 YFSETQ. V dropped 4 bases and J dropped 7; count of bases not matched to a gene: 11. The CDR3 has 17 amino acids. Assay used: immunoSEQ multiplex PCR; TCRdb lists only in-frame clones, some missing. The sample lists fewer than 3 million clones, approximately 90% occurring once. The TCR sequence derives from a man aged 18 to 35 in good health. Some clones in this sample may be carry-over from other donors' samples. The chain combines TRBV5-1 with TRBJ2-1, with 13 bases identical to TRBD2. The sequenced sample consisted of naive CD4+ T cells from PBMCs. The subset: CD45RA+ positively selected. CDR3 amino acids: CASSPPTSGRVGNEQFF. The CDR3 DNA sequence: TGCGCCAGCAGCCCCCCAACTAGCGGGAGGGTAGGGAATGAGCAGTTCTTC.